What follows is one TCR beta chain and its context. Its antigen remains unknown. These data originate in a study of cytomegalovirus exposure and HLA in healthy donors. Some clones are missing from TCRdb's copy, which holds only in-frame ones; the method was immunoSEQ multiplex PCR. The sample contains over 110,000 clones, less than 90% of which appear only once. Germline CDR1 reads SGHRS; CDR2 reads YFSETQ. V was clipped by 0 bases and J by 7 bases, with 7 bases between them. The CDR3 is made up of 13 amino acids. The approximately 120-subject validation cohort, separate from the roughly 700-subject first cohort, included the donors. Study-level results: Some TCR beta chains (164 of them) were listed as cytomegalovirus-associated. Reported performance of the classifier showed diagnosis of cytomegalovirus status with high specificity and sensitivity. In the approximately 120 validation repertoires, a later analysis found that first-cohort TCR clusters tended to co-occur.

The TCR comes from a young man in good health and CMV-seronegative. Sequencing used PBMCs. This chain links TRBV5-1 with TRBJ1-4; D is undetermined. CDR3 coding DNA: TGCGCCAGCAGCTTGGGAGGTAGTGAAAAACTGTTTTTT. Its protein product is CASSLGGSEKLFF. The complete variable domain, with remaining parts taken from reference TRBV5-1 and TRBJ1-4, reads KAGVTQTPRYLIKTRGQQVTLSCSPISGHRSVSWYQQTPGQGLQFLFEYFSETQRNKGNFPGRFSGRQFSNSRSEMNVSTLELGDSALYLCASSLGGSEKLFFGSGTQLSVL.